This T cell receptor (beta chain) was identified during a study of blood T cell repertoires in COVID-19. The overall study: Nucleic acid was either cDNA or gDNA, and it came from T cells, B-cell-depleted T cells, or PBMCs.

Per the authors' pipeline: It was from reference gene primer amplification that nucleated cell counts were estimated. Only in-frame clones appear in the TCRdb table, and some are missing; sequencing was by immunoSEQ multiplex PCR. The V and J calls and clone size were taken over from that table, and D and trimming were inferred from the DNA. Of some 200,000 clones detected, around nine tenths appear once; the ten largest clones hold roughly an eighth. V trimming: 4 bases; J trimming: 2 bases; junction bases outside the gene matches: 4. CDR1 and CDR2 from the germline V gene are MGHRA and YSYEKL. The CDR3 consists of 16 residues. The Seattle patients joined while their infection was active and were tracked longitudinally afterward.

This sequence joins TRBV4-1 and TRBJ2-1; 11 bases line up with TRBD2. This receptor was taken from a woman between 70 and 85 years old with COVID-19, enrolled during active disease. The sequenced sample was peripheral blood. The CDR3 sequence is CASSLSSGRTYNEQFF. For the CDR3, the DNA is TGCGCCAGCAGCCTGTCTAGCGGGAGGACCTACAATGAGCAGTTCTTC.